Sequencing of this T cell receptor beta chain was carried out in a study of blood T cell repertoires in COVID-19. On the study more broadly: The study drew acute and convalescent COVID-19 samples from the United States, Italy and Spain.

The CDR3 runs to 16 residues. The junction had 13 bases not matched to a gene; V was cut back by 3 bases and J by 7 bases. The germline V gene has CDR1 SGHRS and CDR2 YFSETQ. The protocol was immunoSEQ multiplex PCR, while the TCRdb copy is restricted to in-frame clones and leaves out a portion. The table includes 250,000 or so clones, roughly nine tenths detected once. The participants were between roughly 18 and 90 years old and came from some 25 US areas. The sample comprised PBMCs or T cells enriched from blood (not recorded which). The receptor was isolated from a human donor in a cohort exposed to, infected with or recovered from COVID-19 (not recorded which). The donor label of this sample is uncertain. This chain connects TRBV5-1 to TRBJ1-1; TRBD1 agrees at 9 bases. CDR3 amino acids: CASSSRQGGRPNEAFF. The CDR3 DNA reads as TGCGCCAGCAGCTCAAGACAGGGGGGCCGGCCGAATGAAGCTTTCTTT.